This T cell receptor beta chain was retrieved from a study of T-cell reconstitution after alpha-beta-depleted transplantation in children. A few counts support this clonotype. Per germline, CDR1 WNHNN and CDR2 SYGVQD (reference sequence). There are 17 residues in the CDR3. The junction had 6 bases not matched to a gene; V was cut back by 0 bases and J by 5 bases. The TCRbeta library was prepared with unique molecular identifiers. TCRdb re-derived calls from the PCR reads in MiXCR, one entry per CDR3 protein. Of roughly 500,000 distinct CDR3 sequences listed, 15% to 20% are singletons. The receptor was derived from a human donor who donated a stem cell graft to a child with acute lymphoblastic leukemia. The material sequenced was PBMCs from the stem cell graft donor, taken from the stem cell graft. The chain couples TRBV10-1 to TRBJ2-7, with TRBD2 identical over 14 bases. CDR3 in DNA: TGCGCCAGCAGTGAGTCGGGGACTAGCGGGAGTCTCGACGAGCAGTACTTC. It specifies CASSESGTSGSLDEQYF.